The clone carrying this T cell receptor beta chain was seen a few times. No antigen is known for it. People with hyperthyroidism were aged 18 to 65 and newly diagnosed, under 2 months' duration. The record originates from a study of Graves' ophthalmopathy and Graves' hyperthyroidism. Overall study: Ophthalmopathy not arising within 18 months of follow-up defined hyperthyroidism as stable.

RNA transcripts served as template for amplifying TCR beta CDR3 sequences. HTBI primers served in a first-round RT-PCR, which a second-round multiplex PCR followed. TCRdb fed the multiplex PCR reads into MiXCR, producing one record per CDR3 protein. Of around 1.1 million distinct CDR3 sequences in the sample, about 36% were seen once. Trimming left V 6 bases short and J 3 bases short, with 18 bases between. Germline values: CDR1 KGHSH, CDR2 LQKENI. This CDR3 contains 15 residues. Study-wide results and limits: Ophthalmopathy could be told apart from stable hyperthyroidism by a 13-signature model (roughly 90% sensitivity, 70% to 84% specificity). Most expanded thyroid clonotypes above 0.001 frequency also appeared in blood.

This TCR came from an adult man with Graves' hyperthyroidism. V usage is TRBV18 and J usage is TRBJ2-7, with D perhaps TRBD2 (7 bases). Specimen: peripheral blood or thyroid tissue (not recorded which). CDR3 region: CASSFGGTSNYEQYF. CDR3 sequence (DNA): TGTGCCAGCTCCTTCGGGGGGACATCGAACTACGAGCAGTACTTC.